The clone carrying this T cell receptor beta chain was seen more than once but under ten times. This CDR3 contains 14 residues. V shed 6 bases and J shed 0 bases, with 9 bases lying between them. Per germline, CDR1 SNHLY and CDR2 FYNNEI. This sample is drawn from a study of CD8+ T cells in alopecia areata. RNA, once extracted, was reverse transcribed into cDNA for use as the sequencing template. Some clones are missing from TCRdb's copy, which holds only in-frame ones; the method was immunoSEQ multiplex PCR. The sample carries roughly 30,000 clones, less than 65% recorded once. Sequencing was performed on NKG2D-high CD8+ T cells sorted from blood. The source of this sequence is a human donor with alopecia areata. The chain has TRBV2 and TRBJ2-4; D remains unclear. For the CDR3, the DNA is TGTGCCAGCAGCGCTCGGTTAGCCAAAAACATTCAGTACTTC. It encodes CASSARLAKNIQYF.